This T cell receptor (beta chain) was found in a study of OX40 agonist ivuxolimab in advanced cancers. CDR3 length equals 15 residues. CDR1 and CDR2 (germline): SGHTA, FQGNSA. V shed 3 bases and J 6 bases; nucleotides not matched to a gene: 4. Here immunoSEQ multiplex PCR was the method, and the copy in TCRdb shows in-frame clones only, minus some. The sample includes 90,000 to 150,000 clones, around 89% of them seen just once. The chain joins TRBV7-2 to TRBJ2-1; 11 nucleotides match TRBD2. The source is an adult with an advanced solid tumor such as melanoma, head and neck, liver or kidney cancer. Sequenced material: CD4+ or CD8+ T cells sorted from blood, taken in a trial of the OX40 agonist ivuxolimab. The CDR3 bases are TGTGCCAGCAGCTTTAGCGGGGGGGCCTTCAATGAGCAGTTCTTC. It is translated as CASSFSGGAFNEQFF.